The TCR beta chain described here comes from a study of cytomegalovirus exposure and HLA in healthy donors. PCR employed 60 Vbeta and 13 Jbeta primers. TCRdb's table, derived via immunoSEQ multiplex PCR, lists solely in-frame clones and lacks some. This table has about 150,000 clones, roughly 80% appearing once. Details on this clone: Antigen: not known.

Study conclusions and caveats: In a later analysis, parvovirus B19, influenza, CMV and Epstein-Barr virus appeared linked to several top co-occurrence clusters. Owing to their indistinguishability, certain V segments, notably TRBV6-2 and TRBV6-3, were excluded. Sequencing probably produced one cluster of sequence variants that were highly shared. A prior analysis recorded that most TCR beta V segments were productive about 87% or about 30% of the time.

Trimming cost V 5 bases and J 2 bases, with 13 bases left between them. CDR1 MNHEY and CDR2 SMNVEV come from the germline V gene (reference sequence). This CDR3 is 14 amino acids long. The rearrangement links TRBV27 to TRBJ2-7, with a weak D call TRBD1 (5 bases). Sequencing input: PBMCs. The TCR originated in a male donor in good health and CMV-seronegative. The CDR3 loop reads CASSPRTPTYEQYF. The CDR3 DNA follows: TGTGCCAGCAGTCCCAGGACACCCACCTACGAGCAGTACTTC.